A few counts support the clone carrying this T cell receptor beta chain. What it recognizes is unknown. Isolated RNA was reverse transcribed in full, so expressed TCRB transcripts were sequenced. Assay: immunoSEQ multiplex PCR; the TCRdb copy retains only in-frame clones and omits some. The sample includes nearly 700,000 clones, roughly an eighth seen only once; the top ten take less than 0.025%. This specimen belongs to a study of beta chain features in type 1 diabetes. General study findings and limits: Type 1 diabetes patients had moderately but significantly shorter TCRB CDR3s in all four CD4+ subsets. Type 1 diabetes patients had VDJ junctions that carried fewer insertions and more deletions. A closer apparent resemblance between naive, central memory and Treg TCRB repertoires was seen in patients than in healthy donors. Shorter templates might be favored by PCR, equally in patients and controls.

The V end lost 2 bases, the J end lost 4 bases, and 11 bases lay between the germline ends. Germline V gene sequence: CDR1 ENHRY, CDR2 SYGVKD. The CDR3 covers 14 residues. This TCR derives from a man aged 18 to 29 with type 1 diabetes. The chain combines TRBV10-3 with TRBJ1-1; weak D call: TRBD1 (6 bases). Sequencing used naive CD4+ T cells from blood. The DNA of the CDR3 is TGTGCCATCAGTGAGGAACAGGGAACCACTGAAGCTTTCTTT. Translated, it gives CAISEEQGTTEAFF.